The 31 T cell receptor beta chains below come from one sample, sequenced in a study of lymphopenia after photon versus proton radiotherapy. Assay: immunoSEQ multiplex PCR; the TCRdb copy retains only in-frame clones and omits some. This table has about 25,000 clones, approximately 88% appearing once. This specimen was peripheral blood, taken from a patient treated with photon-based radiotherapy. These receptors originate from a middle-aged man with gastric cancer.

About this clone: This sample includes further DNA sequences coding for the same CDR3. The gene calls are TRBV5-6 and TRBJ1-1; D gene ambiguous. Germline loops: CDR1 SGHDT, CDR2 YYEEEE. The length of the CDR3 is 13 residues. Between the trimmed V and J ends, which lost 1 base and 5 bases, there was a span of 9 bases. The CDR3 loop is CASSLNGWTEAFF. The CDR3 nucleotides are TGTGCCAGCAGCTTGAATGGGTGGACTGAAGCTTTCTTT.

V and J are TRBV5-6 and TRBJ2-1; D unclear. The CDR3 totals 12 residues. V lost 2 bases and J 5 bases, leaving 5 bases between the germline ends. Germline CDR1 and CDR2: SGHDT and YYEEEE. The CDR3 reads CASSFADNEQFF. DNA of the CDR3: TGTGCCAGCAGCTTCGCCGACAATGAGCAGTTCTTC. The full variable domain, its missing parts supplied by reference TRBV5-6 and TRBJ2-1, is DAGVTQSPTHLIKTRGQQVTLRCSPKSGHDTVSWYQQALGQGPQFIFQYYEEEERQRGNFPDRFSGHQFPNYSSELNVNALLLGDSALYLCASSFADNEQFFGPGTRLTVL.

The V and J genes are TRBV14 and TRBJ1-3; no firm D call. Trimming stripped 5 bases from V and 0 bases from J, with 11 bases between. Germline V gives CDR1 SGHDN, CDR2 FVKESK. The CDR3 extends over 15 amino acids. The CDR3 reads CASSEYSSSGNTIYF. The CDR3 DNA reads TGTGCCAGCAGCGAATACAGCTCCTCTGGAAACACCATATATTTT.

This clone was recorded only once. The chain links TRBV15 to TRBJ2-2; D is uncertain. V lost 5 bases and J 4 bases, leaving 17 bases between the germline ends. This CDR3 has 16 amino acids. Per the germline V gene, CDR1 is LNHNV and CDR2 is YYDKDF (reference sequence). CDR3: CATSEPAVLGTGELFF. The DNA of the CDR3 is TGTGCCACCAGCGAGCCGGCTGTTTTGGGCACCGGGGAGCTGTTTTTT.

The chain has TRBV7-3 and TRBJ2-3; unclear D gene. Trimming left V 2 bases short and J 3 bases short, with 12 bases between. The germline V gene has CDR1 SGHTA and CDR2 FQGTGA. The CDR3 runs to 15 residues. The CDR3, as DNA: TGTGCCAGCAGCTTAGGTGCAGAGAGGACAGATACGCAGTATTTT. It specifies CASSLGAERTDTQYF.

CDR3 sequence: CASSSYRGSYTF. For the CDR3, the DNA is TGTGCCAGCAGTTCTTATCGCGGGAGCTACACCTTC. This sequence joins TRBV6-6 and TRBJ1-2; D is undetermined. The CDR3 runs 12 residues. Germline-derived CDR1 and CDR2 are MNHNY and SVGAGI (reference sequence). V was cut by 4 bases and J by 9 bases, with 12 bases left in between.

The V call is TRBV5-5, the J call TRBJ2-6, with 7 bases lining up with TRBD2. Germline V gene sequence: CDR1 SGHKS, CDR2 YYEKEE (reference sequence). J lost 0 bases, V lost 5 bases, and 5 bases had no gene match. The CDR3 has 16 residues. CDR3 bases: TGTGCCAGCAGGGTAGGGACTAACTCTGGGGCCAACGTCCTGACTTTC. Translated: CASRVGTNSGANVLTF. The full variable domain, completed using reference TRBV5-5 and TRBJ2-6, is DAGVTQSPTHLIKTRGQQVTLRCSPISGHKSVSWYQQVLGQGPQFIFQYYEKEERGRGNFPDRFSARQFPNYSSELNVNALLLGDSALYLCASRVGTNSGANVLTFGAGSRLTVL.

CDR3 loop: CASSDRDSLNTEAFF. As DNA, the CDR3 is TGTGCCAGCAGTGACCGGGACAGTTTGAACACTGAAGCTTTCTTT. This chain links TRBV6-6 with TRBJ1-1, with 7 positions matching TRBD1. The germline gives CDR1 MNHNY, CDR2 SVGAGI (reference sequence). V trimming: 5 bases; J trimming: 0 bases; junction bases outside the gene matches: 6. The CDR3 runs 15 residues.

The gene calls are TRBV6-1 and TRBJ2-1; D uncertain. Trimming took 7 bases from V and 5 from J, leaving 12 bases between them. This CDR3 spans 13 amino acids. The germline V gene has CDR1 MNHNS and CDR2 SASEGT. This CDR3 is CASNNRENNEQFF. Written as DNA, the CDR3 is TGTGCCAGCAATAACAGAGAAAACAATGAGCAGTTCTTC.

This chain uses TRBV7-2 with TRBJ1-3; D is unresolved. Between the trimmed V and J ends, which lost 5 bases and 0 bases, there was a span of 14 bases. The germline gives CDR1 SGHTA, CDR2 FQGNSA. This CDR3 is 16 amino acids long. The DNA of the CDR3 is TGTGCCAGCAGCCTAAACTGGGCAAGCTCTGGAAACACCATATATTTT. It yields the protein CASSLNWASSGNTIYF.

The rearrangement joins TRBV10-2 to TRBJ2-5, with 9 bases that match TRBD1. Germline trimming cut 4 bases from V and 2 bases from J; bases unmatched to any gene: 5. This CDR3 has 15 amino acids. Germline CDR1 and CDR2: WSHSY and SAAADI. The CDR3, as DNA: TGCGCCAGCAGTGTAGGACAGGGGTTTCAAGAGACCCAGTACTTC. Protein product: CASSVGQGFQETQYF.

This rearrangement joins TRBV29-1 to TRBJ2-1, with TRBD2 matching 11 bases. CDR1 and CDR2 (germline): SQVTM, ANQGSEA. CDR3 length: 13 amino acids. The junction had 5 bases not matched to a gene; V was cut back by 5 bases and J by 8 bases. CDR3 nucleotide sequence: TGCAGCGTTCCCAGACTAGCGGGATATGAGCAGTTCTTC. Translated: CSVPRLAGYEQFF.

The chain uses TRBV30 and TRBJ2-3, with 12 positions matching TRBD2. CDR3 length equals 15 residues. Germline trimming cut 0 bases from V and 3 bases from J; bases unmatched to any gene: 1. Per the germline V gene, CDR1 is GTSNPN and CDR2 is SVGIG (reference sequence). CDR3 sequence: CAWSVLAGGTDTQYF. The CDR3 nucleotides are TGTGCCTGGAGTGTCCTAGCGGGGGGGACAGATACGCAGTATTTT.

The chain is built from TRBV27 and TRBJ2-1; D is perhaps TRBD1 or TRBD2 (5 bases each). V was trimmed by 4 bases and J by 5 bases, leaving 12 bases between them. Germline assignment: CDR1 MNHEY and CDR2 SMNVEV (reference sequence). The CDR3 loop spans 14 amino acids. The CDR3 coding sequence is TGTGCCAGCAGTTCGGCCGGGGCCGACAATGAGCAGTTCTTC. Encoded protein: CASSSAGADNEQFF.

This clone was seen once. The gene calls are TRBV11-3 and TRBJ2-2, with 8 nucleotides matching TRBD2. This CDR3 region has 16 residues. Germline-derived CDR1 and CDR2 are SGHNT and YENEEA. Germline trimming cut 3 bases from V and 7 bases from J; bases unmatched to any gene: 10. CDR3 sequence reads: CASSLFLAGSSGELFF. CDR3 coding DNA: TGTGCCAGCAGCTTGTTTTTAGCGGGGTCGAGCGGGGAGCTGTTTTTT.

DNA for the CDR3: TGTGCCAGCGCGGCGGGGGTTGCGCCCTACGAGCAGTACTTC. It is translated as CASAAGVAPYEQYF. The rearrangement joins TRBV11-2 to TRBJ2-7, with 7 bases that match TRBD2. The junction had 9 bases not matched to a gene; V was cut back by 8 bases and J by 2 bases. In germline, CDR1 is SGHAT, CDR2 FQNNGV. CDR3 length: 14 residues.

The chain has TRBV5-1 and TRBJ2-1; D remains ambiguous. Germline V gene lookup returns CDR1 SGHRS and CDR2 YFSETQ. The V gene lost 0 bases and the J gene lost 1 base, with 5 bases spanning the gap. The CDR3 sequence is 14 residues long. In nucleotides, the CDR3 is TGCGCCAGCAGCTTGGCTCAGTCCTACAATGAGCAGTTCTTC. This sequence encodes CASSLAQSYNEQFF. Combining the CDR3 with reference TRBV5-1 and TRBJ2-1 gives the whole variable domain KAGVTQTPRYLIKTRGQQVTLSCSPISGHRSVSWYQQTPGQGLQFLFEYFSETQRNKGNFPGRFSGRQFSNSRSEMNVSTLELGDSALYLCASSLAQSYNEQFFGPGTRLTVL.

The rearrangement links TRBV5-6 to TRBJ2-1; D gene ambiguous. Trimming pared 5 bases from V and 7 bases from J, leaving 10 bases between. Germline CDR1 SGHDT, CDR2 YYEEEE. This CDR3 is built from 12 residues. The CDR3 DNA follows: TGTGCCAGCAGTTCACAGACGAATGAGCAGTTCTTC. Translated: CASSSQTNEQFF.

Only a few counts were recorded for this clone. V usage is TRBV7-9 and J usage is TRBJ2-5; weak D call: TRBD1 (5 bases). Germline lookup yields CDR1 SEHNR and CDR2 FQNEAQ (reference sequence). This CDR3 region has 17 residues. V was trimmed by 1 base and J by 5 bases, leaving 20 bases between them. CDR3 DNA: TGTGCCAGCAGCTTAGGTGCGACAGACCCGATTTGGGAGACCCAGTACTTC. Protein product: CASSLGATDPIWETQYF.

The CDR3 DNA follows: TGTGCCAGCAGTGAATGGTTAGACGAGCAGTACGTC. Translating it yields CASSEWLDEQYV. The chain employs TRBV25-1 and TRBJ2-7; D not certain. The CDR3 has 12 residues. V was shortened by 1 base and J by 5 bases, with 6 bases between the two germline ends. From germline, CDR1 is MGHDK and CDR2 SYGVNS.

The chain links TRBV29-1 to TRBJ2-7; 10 positions agree with TRBD1. The CDR3 spans 13 residues. Germline V gene lookup returns CDR1 SQVTM and CDR2 ANQGSEA. V lost 4 bases, J lost 3 bases, and 3 bases stayed unmatched. This CDR3 is CSVGRTGGYEQYF. The CDR3 DNA reads as TGCAGCGTTGGCCGGACAGGGGGCTACGAGCAGTACTTC.

V usage is TRBV5-5 and J usage is TRBJ2-7; 8 bases fit TRBD2. With V trimmed by 4 bases and J by 2 bases, 8 bases remained unmatched. The CDR3 is made up of 15 amino acids. The germline V gene has CDR1 SGHKS and CDR2 YYEKEE (reference sequence). The CDR3 region has the DNA TGTGCCAGCAGCCCCGGGGGAGCGGGGGCCTACGAGCAGTACTTC. Encoded protein: CASSPGGAGAYEQYF.

This clone has just a few counts. The rearrangement uses TRBV5-4 and TRBJ1-5; D gene unclear. The CDR3 runs to 13 residues. Trimming left V 0 bases short and J 9 bases short, with 10 bases between. Germline loops: CDR1 SGHNT, CDR2 YYREEE (reference sequence). The CDR3 sequence: CASSLDGLTPQHF. DNA for the CDR3: TGTGCCAGCAGCTTGGATGGTCTAACGCCCCAGCATTTT.

The J gene is TRBJ1-2, the V gene TRBV15; TRBD1 matches at 7 bases. This CDR3 contains 13 residues. J gave up 8 bases and V 8 bases, and 11 bases lay outside the gene matches. From germline, CDR1 is LNHNV and CDR2 YYDKDF (reference sequence). The CDR3 region is CATGKGAGKGYTF. CDR3 DNA: TGTGCCACCGGGAAGGGGGCAGGGAAGGGCTACACCTTC. The full variable domain, in which reference TRBV15 and TRBJ1-2 provide the parts outside the CDR3, is DAMVIQNPRYQVTQFGKPVTLSCSQTLNHNVMYWYQQKSSQAPKLLFHYYDKDFNNEADTPDNFQSRRPNTSFCFLDIRSPGLGDTAMYLCATGKGAGKGYTFGSGTRLTVV.

Only one count was recorded for this clone. The chain links TRBV6-1 to TRBJ2-7, with TRBD1 as a possible D gene (6 bases). This CDR3 comprises 15 residues. Germline values: CDR1 MNHNS, CDR2 SASEGT. Between the trimmed V and J ends, which lost 2 bases and 0 bases, there was a span of 11 bases. The CDR3 sequence: CASSERDNFSYEQYF. Written as DNA, the CDR3 is TGTGCCAGCAGTGAACGGGACAATTTCTCCTACGAGCAGTACTTC.

The chain couples TRBV19 to TRBJ2-1, with 8 bases fitting TRBD2. The V segment lost 4 bases and the J segment 8 bases; nucleotides outside the gene matches: 19. Germline lookup yields CDR1 LNHDA and CDR2 SQIVND (reference sequence). CDR3 length equals 18 residues. In DNA, the CDR3 is TGTGCCAGTAGTACGAACCTCGCGCGGGGGGCTTACGGGGATGAGCAGTTCTTC. Protein: CASSTNLARGAYGDEQFF.

As for this clone: The sample has other DNA sequences that encode this CDR3 too. This rearrangement joins TRBV7-3 to TRBJ2-5, with TRBD2 matching over 9 bases. V gave up 0 bases and J gave up 4 bases; unmatched junction bases: 0. Germline CDR1 is SGHTA and CDR2 is FQGTGA. CDR3 length: 14 amino acids. The CDR3 DNA follows: TGTGCCAGCAGCTTAACTAGCGGGGGAGAGACCCAGTACTTC. Translating it yields CASSLTSGGETQYF.

This chain links TRBV18 with TRBJ2-1; the D is unclear. V lost 1 base to trimming and J lost 0 bases, with 10 bases between them. This CDR3 is built from 16 residues. CDR1 KGHSH and CDR2 LQKENI come from the germline V gene. The CDR3 DNA follows: TGTGCCAGCTCACCACGGGCGACAAGCTCCTACAATGAGCAGTTCTTC. It codes for CASSPRATSSYNEQFF.

The gene calls are TRBV5-6 and TRBJ1-2; the D is unclear. The CDR3 spans 14 residues. The V end lost 2 bases, the J end lost 6 bases, and 14 bases lay between the germline ends. The germline CDR1 and CDR2 sequences are SGHDT and YYEEEE. This CDR3 is CASSFGLSEHGYTF. The CDR3 DNA reads as TGTGCCAGCAGCTTCGGTTTATCAGAGCATGGCTACACCTTC.

This sequence joins TRBV15 and TRBJ2-2; D is perhaps TRBD1 (5 bases). From germline, CDR1 is LNHNV and CDR2 YYDKDF (reference sequence). V lost 5 bases and J 3 bases, leaving 10 bases between the germline ends. The CDR3 runs to 14 residues. CDR3 loop: CATSSGQDTGELFF. The CDR3 DNA sequence: TGTGCCACCAGCTCAGGACAAGACACCGGGGAGCTGTTTTTT. The entire variable domain, with the rest obtained from reference TRBV15 and TRBJ2-2, is as follows: DAMVIQNPRYQVTQFGKPVTLSCSQTLNHNVMYWYQQKSSQAPKLLFHYYDKDFNNEADTPDNFQSRRPNTSFCFLDIRSPGLGDTAMYLCATSSGQDTGELFFGEGSRLTVL.

The chain couples TRBV6-6 to TRBJ1-5; D is undetermined. Germline CDR1 reads MNHNY; CDR2 reads SVGAGI (reference sequence). There are 15 residues in the CDR3. Deletions cut 6 bases from V and 0 bases from J, with 12 bases between. In DNA, the CDR3 is TGTGCCAGCAGCACTGACACGATTAGCAATCAGCCCCAGCATTTT. It yields the protein CASSTDTISNQPQHF.